The T cell receptor (beta chain) described here comes from a study of OX40 agonist ivuxolimab in advanced cancers. Measured with immunoSEQ multiplex PCR; TCRdb has only the in-frame clones, and not every one. The sample includes about 150,000 clones, around 94% of them seen just once. This clonotype was sampled from an adult with an advanced solid tumor such as melanoma, head and neck, liver or kidney cancer. The specimen was CD4+ or CD8+ T cells sorted from blood, collected in a trial of the OX40 agonist ivuxolimab.

For the CDR3, the DNA is TGTGCCACCAATTCGATGGGCAGGCGGAACTATGGCTACACCTTC. It specifies CATNSMGRRNYGYTF. This chain links TRBV15 with TRBJ1-2, with D unclear. V lost 7 bases and J 2 bases, leaving 17 bases between the germline ends. The CDR3 loop spans 15 amino acids. Germline loops: CDR1 LNHNV, CDR2 YYDKDF (reference sequence).